This note documents a single T cell receptor beta chain sequence. Measured with immunoSEQ multiplex PCR; TCRdb has only the in-frame clones, and not every one. The table lists roughly 550,000 clones, about 84% of them singletons. The CDR3 covers 18 residues. CDR1 and CDR2 from the germline V gene are SGHTA and FQGTGA. The ends lost 5 bases at V and 0 bases at J; junction bases unmatched: 12. The data were taken from a study of shared T cell receptors in the human thymus. Another study also made use of these data, one on human thymus T cells. As that study records: There appeared to be biased usage of V and J genes in thymic and blood repertoires.

The receptor was derived from a boy in the first two years of life with a congenital heart defect. The chain carries TRBV7-3 and TRBJ2-2; 7 nucleotides line up with TRBD2. The sample was thymocytes. In nucleotides, the CDR3 is TGTGCCAGCAGCGTCTTACCGGGAGGCGGAACGAACACCGGGGAGCTGTTTTTT. This gives the protein CASSVLPGGGTNTGELFF.